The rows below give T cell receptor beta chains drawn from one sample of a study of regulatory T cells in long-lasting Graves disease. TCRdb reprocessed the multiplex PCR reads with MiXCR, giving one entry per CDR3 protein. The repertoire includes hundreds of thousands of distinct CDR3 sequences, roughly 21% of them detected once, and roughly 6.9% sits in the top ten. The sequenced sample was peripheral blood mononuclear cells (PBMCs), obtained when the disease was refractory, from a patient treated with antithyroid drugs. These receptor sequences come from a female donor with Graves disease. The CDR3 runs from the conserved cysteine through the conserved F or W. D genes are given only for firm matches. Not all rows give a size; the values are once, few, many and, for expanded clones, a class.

TGTGCCTGGAGTGAATGGGGATTCGGCGGCTACACCTTC,CAWSEWGFGGYTF,.,few,TRBV30,TRBJ1-2
TGTGCCAGTAGTATGGTGCGGGGGGTCTCCTACGAGCAGTACTTC,CASSMVRGVSYEQYF,TRBD2,few,TRBV19,TRBJ2-7
TGTGCCAGTAGTATAGAGGGGGGATCCACTGAAGCTTTCTTT,CASSIEGGSTEAFF,.,.,TRBV19,TRBJ1-1
TGTGCCAGCAGCTCCCTCCTCACCGGGACAGGGGCCCAAGAGACCCAGTACTTC,CASSSLLTGTGAQETQYF,TRBD1,.,TRBV7-2,TRBJ2-5
TGTGCCAGTATGCGGACGGAGAACACCGGGGAGCTGTTTTTT,CASMRTENTGELFF,.,.,TRBV19,TRBJ2-2
TGTGCCAGCAGCTTAGATGGCAGGCCCTCTGGGGCCAACGTCCTGACTTTC,CASSLDGRPSGANVLTF,.,.,TRBV7-9,TRBJ2-6
TGTGCCAGCAGTCCCTGGGGGTACGGCTATGGCTACACCTTC,CASSPWGYGYGYTF,.,many,TRBV27,TRBJ1-2
TGTGCCAGTAGTATAGGGGTATGGGGTGGGGAAACATACAATGAGCAGTTCTTC,CASSIGVWGGETYNEQFF,.,few,TRBV19,TRBJ2-1
TGTGCCAGCAGTTACTTCGGACAGGGATTCGGCTACGAGCAGTACTTC,CASSYFGQGFGYEQYF,TRBD1,.,TRBV6-2/TRBV6-3,TRBJ2-7
TGCGCCAGCAGCTTGGACGAGACAGGGACGGACTATGGCTACACCTTC,CASSLDETGTDYGYTF,TRBD1,.,TRBV5-1,TRBJ1-2
TGTGCCAGCAGTCCCATCAGTGGAATCCTAGAAAAACTGTTTTTT,CASSPISGILEKLFF,.,many,TRBV27,TRBJ1-4
TGCAGTGCAATAGCGGGAGGCAGGGGAGATACGCAGTATTTT,CSAIAGGRGDTQYF,TRBD2,.,TRBV20-1,TRBJ2-3
TGTGCCAGTACCTCGGGGGGGGACGCTTTCTTT,CASTSGGDAFF,.,.,TRBV19,TRBJ1-1
TGTGCCAGCCACCGGGACAGCAACACTGAAGCTTTCTTT,CASHRDSNTEAFF,TRBD1,.,TRBV7-3,TRBJ1-1
TGTGCCAGCAGCTTAGCGCAGGCTAGCGGACACAATGAGCAGTTCTTC,CASSLAQASGHNEQFF,TRBD2,.,TRBV7-9,TRBJ2-1
TGCAGCGTTGAACCTATGAACACTGAAGCTTTCTTT,CSVEPMNTEAFF,.,few,TRBV29-1,TRBJ1-1
TGCGCCAGCAGCCAATTTCTCGGGGGCGGAGAGACCCAGTACTTC,CASSQFLGGGETQYF,.,.,TRBV4-3,TRBJ2-5
TGTGCCAGCAGTGAAAAAGGTCAGGGAAGGGAAAAACTGTTTTTT,CASSEKGQGREKLFF,.,.,TRBV6-1,TRBJ1-4
TGCAGTGTCCTTAGCGGGGGGACGAAAAACATTCAGTACTTC,CSVLSGGTKNIQYF,TRBD2,few,TRBV20-1,TRBJ2-4
TGTGCCAGCAGCTTAAGGAGGGAGAGGAGCAATCAGCCCCAGCATTTT,CASSLRRERSNQPQHF,.,.,TRBV7-8,TRBJ1-5
TGTGCCAGTAGTCATGTAGGGGGCCCTGGTTCGGGGGAGACCCAGTACTTC,CASSHVGGPGSGETQYF,TRBD1,many,TRBV19,TRBJ2-5
TGTGCCAGCAGCTTAGGTCCCGGGACAGGGTTCGTCGGGGAGCTGTTTTTT,CASSLGPGTGFVGELFF,TRBD1,few,TRBV11-3,TRBJ2-2
TGTGCCAGCAGTTCGCGGGGGCACCGGGAGCTGTTTTTT,CASSSRGHRELFF,.,many,TRBV13,TRBJ2-2
TGCAGTGCCCTTTTCCAAGAGACCCAGTACTTC,CSALFQETQYF,.,many,TRBV20-1,TRBJ2-5
TGTGCCAGCAGTACCGGGACTACCTCTGGGGCCAACGTCCTGACTTTC,CASSTGTTSGANVLTF,TRBD2,.,TRBV6-1,TRBJ2-6
TGTGCCAGCAGTCCTGGGGCGGCCACTGAAGCTTTCTTT,CASSPGAATEAFF,.,.,TRBV6-1,TRBJ1-1
TGTGCCAGCAGTTTAACTGGACAGGGTTTGTACGAGCAGTACTTC,CASSLTGQGLYEQYF,TRBD1,many,TRBV28,TRBJ2-7
TGCGCCAGCAGCAGGGGGGTCGGCACTGAAGCTTTCTTT,CASSRGVGTEAFF,TRBD1,many,TRBV12-3/TRBV12-4,TRBJ1-1
TGTGCCAGCAGTGACTCTCCGGGGAAAGAGACCCAGTACTTC,CASSDSPGKETQYF,.,many,TRBV27,TRBJ2-5
TGTGCCAGCAGTCGAGCAGGATATGGCTACACCTTC,CASSRAGYGYTF,.,many,TRBV28,TRBJ1-2
TGCAGCGTTGAAGACGGAAGGGGCGCGTTTGGAGAGACCCAGTACTTC,CSVEDGRGAFGETQYF,.,.,TRBV29-1,TRBJ2-5
TGTGCCAGCACCAGGAGGGAAGGAGGGCCCCAGCATTTT,CASTRREGGPQHF,.,few,TRBV6-1,TRBJ1-5